The 2 T cell receptor beta chains given below trace back to one sample, sequenced in a study of blood T cell repertoires in COVID-19 (TCRdb year 2020). Library construction relied on the immunoSEQ multiplex PCR assay. The table comes from immuneACCESS by way of TCRdb, which keeps in-frame sequences with V and J called. Part of the clones is missing from these tables; in studies checked, under half for an unresolved V gene and the rest for unknown reasons. This sample lists 130,000 to 150,000 clones; around 79% were detected once. The ten largest clones capture just under 5% of the sample. Sequencing was performed on peripheral blood. These receptors all stem from a woman in her 70s with COVID-19, enrolled during active disease.

This chain links TRBV7-2 with TRBJ1-4; no clear D. The CDR3 runs to 15 residues. The germline V gene has CDR1 SGHTA and CDR2 FQGNSA. V was shortened by 0 bases and J by 8 bases, with 13 bases between the two germline ends. CDR3 in amino acids: CASSLASARGEKLFF. CDR3 DNA: TGTGCCAGCAGCTTAGCGTCGGCGAGAGGGGAAAAACTGTTTTTT.

The V and J genes are TRBV11-2 and TRBJ2-5; 8 bases agree with TRBD2. The CDR3 is 15 residues long. Per germline, CDR1 SGHAT and CDR2 FQNNGV. Trimming took 1 base from V and 1 from J; bases not matched to a gene: 2. The CDR3 DNA follows: TGTGCCAGCAGCTTAGGGCGGGGGGTCCAAGAGACCCAGTACTTC. Amino acids: CASSLGRGVQETQYF. The full variable domain, completed using reference TRBV11-2 and TRBJ2-5, is EAGVAQSPRYKIIEKRQSVAFWCNPISGHATLYWYQQILGQGPKLLIQFQNNGVVDDSQLPKDRFSAERLKGVDSTLKIQPAKLEDSAVYLCASSLGRGVQETQYFGPGTRLLVL.